The entry that follows covers one TCR beta chain sequence. As yet, its antigen is unknown. This sample is part of a study of beta chain features in type 1 diabetes. General study points: A moderate, significant TCRB CDR3 shortening appeared in type 1 diabetes across four CD4+ subsets. In the patient group, naive, central memory and Treg TCRB repertoires seemed more alike than in the healthy donor group.

Each donor gave one heparinised blood draw averaging approximately 100 mL. Reverse transcribing all isolated RNA meant expressed TCRB transcripts were sequenced. Method: immunoSEQ multiplex PCR; TCRdb's copy keeps in-frame clones and lacks some. The table lists around 650,000 clones, about an eighth of them singletons. Sequenced material: naive CD4+ T cells from blood. The source is a young man with type 1 diabetes.

The DNA for the CDR3 is TGCGCCAGCACCCGGACAGGGGGCACTGAAGCTTTCTTT. Residues: CASTRTGGTEAFF. The chain carries TRBV5-1 and TRBJ1-1, with 10 bases identical to TRBD1. Germline assignment: CDR1 SGHRS and CDR2 YFSETQ. The CDR3 totals 13 residues. With 6 bases clipped from V and 4 bases from J, the junction kept 3 bases outside the gene matches.